This T cell receptor (beta chain) was profiled in a study of blood T cell repertoires in COVID-19. Study background: Samples of COVID-19 (acute and convalescent) were obtained from the United States, Italy and Spain.

Produced via immunoSEQ multiplex PCR; TCRdb's table is partial and in-frame only. The sample lists 150,000 or so clones; roughly 88% were seen once. The CDR3 has 15 residues. From germline, CDR1 is SNHLY and CDR2 FYNNEI. V was pared by 3 bases and J by 2 bases, with 4 bases of the junction left unmatched. The Seattle site enrolled patients during active infection and followed them longitudinally. The sequenced sample consisted of peripheral blood. This receptor was identified in a man in his 60s with COVID-19, enrolled during active disease. This chain uses TRBV2 with TRBJ2-7, with 10 bases fitting TRBD1. The CDR3 DNA follows: TGTGCCAGCAGTGACTGGGACAGGGGACCCTACGAGCAGTACTTC. The encoded protein is CASSDWDRGPYEQYF.